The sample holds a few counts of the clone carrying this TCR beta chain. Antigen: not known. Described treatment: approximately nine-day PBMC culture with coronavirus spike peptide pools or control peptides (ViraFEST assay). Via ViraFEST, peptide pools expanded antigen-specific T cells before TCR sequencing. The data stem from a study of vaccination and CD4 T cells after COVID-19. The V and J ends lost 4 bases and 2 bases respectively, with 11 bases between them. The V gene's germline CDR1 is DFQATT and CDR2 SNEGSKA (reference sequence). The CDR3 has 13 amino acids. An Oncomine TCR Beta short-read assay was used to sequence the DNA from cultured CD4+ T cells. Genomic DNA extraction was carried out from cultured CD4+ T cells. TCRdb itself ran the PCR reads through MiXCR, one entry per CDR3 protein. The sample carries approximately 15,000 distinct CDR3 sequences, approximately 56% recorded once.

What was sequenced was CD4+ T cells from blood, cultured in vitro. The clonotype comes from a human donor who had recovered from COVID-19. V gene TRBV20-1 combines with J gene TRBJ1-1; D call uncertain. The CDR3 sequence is CSANSPINTEAFF. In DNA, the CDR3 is TGCAGTGCTAATTCCCCTATAAACACTGAAGCTTTCTTT.